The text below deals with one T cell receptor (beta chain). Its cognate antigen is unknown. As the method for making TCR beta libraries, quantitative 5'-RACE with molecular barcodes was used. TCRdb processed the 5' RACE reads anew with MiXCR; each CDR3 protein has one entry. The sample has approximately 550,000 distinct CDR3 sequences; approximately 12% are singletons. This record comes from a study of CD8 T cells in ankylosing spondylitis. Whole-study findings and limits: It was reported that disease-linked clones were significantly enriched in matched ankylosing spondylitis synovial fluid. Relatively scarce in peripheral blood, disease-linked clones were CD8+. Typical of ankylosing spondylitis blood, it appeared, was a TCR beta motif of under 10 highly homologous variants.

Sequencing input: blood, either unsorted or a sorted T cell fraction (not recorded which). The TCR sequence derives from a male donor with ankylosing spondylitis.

The CDR3 region is CASSGGTANPMNTEAFF. CDR3 nucleotide sequence: TGTGCCAGCAGCGGCGGGACAGCCAATCCGATGAACACTGAAGCTTTCTTT. This sequence joins TRBV7-9 and TRBJ1-1; 7 bases agree with TRBD1. Germline V gives CDR1 SEHNR, CDR2 FQNEAQ (reference sequence). V gave up 5 bases and J gave up 0 bases; unmatched junction bases: 12. This CDR3 is built from 17 residues. The full variable domain, its missing parts supplied by reference TRBV7-9 and TRBJ1-1, is DTGVSQNPRHKITKRGQNVTFRCDPISEHNRLYWYRQTLGQGPEFLTYFQNEAQLEKSRLLSDRFSAERPKGSFSTLEIQRTEQGDSAMYLCASSGGTANPMNTEAFFGQGTRLTVV.